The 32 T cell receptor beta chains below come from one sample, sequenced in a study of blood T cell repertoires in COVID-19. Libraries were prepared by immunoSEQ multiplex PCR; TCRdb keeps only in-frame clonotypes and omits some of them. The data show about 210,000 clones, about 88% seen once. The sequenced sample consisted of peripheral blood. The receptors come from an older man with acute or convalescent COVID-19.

CDR3 protein: CASSTDRSSGNTIYF. DNA of the CDR3: TGTGCCAGCAGCACGGACAGGAGCTCTGGAAACACCATATATTTT. The chain couples TRBV5-4 to TRBJ1-3, with 7 bases lining up with TRBD1. The length of the CDR3 is 15 residues. Germline loops: CDR1 SGHNT, CDR2 YYREEE (reference sequence). V dropped 4 bases and J dropped 0; count of bases not matched to a gene: 4.

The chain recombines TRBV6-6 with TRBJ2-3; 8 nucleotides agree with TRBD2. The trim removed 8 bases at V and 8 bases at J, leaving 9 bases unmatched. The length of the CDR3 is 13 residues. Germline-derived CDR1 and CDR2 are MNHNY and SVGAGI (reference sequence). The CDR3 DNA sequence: TGTGCCAGCTCAGCGGGAGTGCCTGGTACGCAGTATTTT. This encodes CASSAGVPGTQYF.

The CDR3 loop is CASSQGTNLQQYF. The DNA for the CDR3 is TGTGCCAGCAGCCAAGGGACAAATCTGCAACAGTACTTC. The chain carries TRBV5-6 and TRBJ2-7, with D tentatively TRBD1 (6 bases). V lost 4 bases to trimming and J lost 10 bases, with 18 bases between them. The CDR3 covers 13 residues. Germline assignment: CDR1 SGHDT and CDR2 YYEEEE.

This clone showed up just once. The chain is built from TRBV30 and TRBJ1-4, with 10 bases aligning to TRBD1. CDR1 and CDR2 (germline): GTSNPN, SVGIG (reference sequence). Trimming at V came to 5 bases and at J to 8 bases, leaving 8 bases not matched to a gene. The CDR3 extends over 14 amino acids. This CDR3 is CAWSLGQGVEKLFF. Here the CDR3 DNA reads TGTGCCTGGTCCCTCGGACAGGGGGTGGAAAAACTGTTTTTT.

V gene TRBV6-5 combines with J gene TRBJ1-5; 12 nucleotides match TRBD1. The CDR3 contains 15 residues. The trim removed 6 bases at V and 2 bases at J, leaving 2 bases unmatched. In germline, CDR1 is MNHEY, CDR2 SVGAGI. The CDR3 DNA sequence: TGTGCCAGCAGCCGGGACAGGGGGCGCAATCAGCCCCAGCATTTT. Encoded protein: CASSRDRGRNQPQHF.

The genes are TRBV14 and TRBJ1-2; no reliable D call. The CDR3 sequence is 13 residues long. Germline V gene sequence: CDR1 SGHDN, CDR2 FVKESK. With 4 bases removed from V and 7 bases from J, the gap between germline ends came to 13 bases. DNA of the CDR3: TGTGCCAGCAGCCCTCGTGCGAGTGGTGGCTACACCTTC. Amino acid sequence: CASSPRASGGYTF. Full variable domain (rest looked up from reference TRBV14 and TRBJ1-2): EAGVTQFPSHSVIEKGQTVTLRCDPISGHDNLYWYRRVMGKEIKFLLHFVKESKQDESGMPNNRFLAERTGGTYSTLKVQPAELEDSGVYFCASSPRASGGYTFGSGTRLTVV.

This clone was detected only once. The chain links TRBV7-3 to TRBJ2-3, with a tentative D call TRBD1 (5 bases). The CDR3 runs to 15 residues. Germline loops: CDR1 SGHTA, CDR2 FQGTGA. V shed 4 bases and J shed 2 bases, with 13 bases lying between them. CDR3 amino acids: CASSSQGKDTDTQYF. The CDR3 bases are TGTGCCAGCAGCTCGCAGGGAAAGGACACAGATACGCAGTATTTT.

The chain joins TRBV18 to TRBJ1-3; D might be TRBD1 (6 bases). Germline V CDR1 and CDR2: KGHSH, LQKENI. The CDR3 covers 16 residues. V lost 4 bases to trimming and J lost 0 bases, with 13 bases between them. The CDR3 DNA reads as TGTGCCAGCTCACACCCGGGACAATACTCTGGAAACACCATATATTTT. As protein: CASSHPGQYSGNTIYF. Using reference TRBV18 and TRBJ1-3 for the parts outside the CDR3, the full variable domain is NAGVMQNPRHLVRRRGQEARLRCSPMKGHSHVYWYRQLPEEGLKFMVYLQKENIIDESGMPKERFSAEFPKEGPSILRIQQVVRGDSAAYFCASSHPGQYSGNTIYFGEGSWLTVV.

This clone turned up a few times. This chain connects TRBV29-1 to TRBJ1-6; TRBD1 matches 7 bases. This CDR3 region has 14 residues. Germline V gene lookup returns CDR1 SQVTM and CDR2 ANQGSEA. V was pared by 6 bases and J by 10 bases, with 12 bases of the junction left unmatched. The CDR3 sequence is CSVATGQVDSPLHF. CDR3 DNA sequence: TGCAGCGTCGCGACCGGACAGGTGGACTCACCCCTCCACTTT. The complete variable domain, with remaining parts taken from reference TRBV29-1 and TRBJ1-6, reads SAVISQKPSRDICQRGTSLTIQCQVDSQVTMMFWYRQQPGQSLTLIATANQGSEATYESGFVIDKFPISRPNLTFSTLTVSNMSPEDSSIYLCSVATGQVDSPLHFGNGTRLTVT.

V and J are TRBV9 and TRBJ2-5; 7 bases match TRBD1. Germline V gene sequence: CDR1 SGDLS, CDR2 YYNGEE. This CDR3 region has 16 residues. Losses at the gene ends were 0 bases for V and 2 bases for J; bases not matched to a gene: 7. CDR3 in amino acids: CASSVAPDRVQETQYF. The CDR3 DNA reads TGTGCCAGCAGCGTAGCACCCGACAGGGTGCAAGAGACCCAGTACTTC.

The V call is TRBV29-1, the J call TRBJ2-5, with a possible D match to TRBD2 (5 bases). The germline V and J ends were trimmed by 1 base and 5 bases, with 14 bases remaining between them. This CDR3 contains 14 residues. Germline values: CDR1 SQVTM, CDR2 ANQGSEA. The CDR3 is CSVEAEGGWETQYF. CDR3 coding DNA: TGCAGCGTTGAAGCAGAGGGTGGCTGGGAGACCCAGTACTTC.

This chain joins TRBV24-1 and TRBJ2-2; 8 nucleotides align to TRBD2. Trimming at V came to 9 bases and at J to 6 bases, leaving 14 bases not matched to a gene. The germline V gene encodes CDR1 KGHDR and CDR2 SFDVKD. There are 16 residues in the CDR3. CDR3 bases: TGTGCCACCTCGGGGGGAGCGGGAGTAACGGCCGGGGAGCTGTTTTTT. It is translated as CATSGGAGVTAGELFF.

As DNA, the CDR3 is TGCAGCGCACAGATACAGGAGAACACTGAAGCTTTCTTT. Its protein is CSAQIQENTEAFF. V and J are TRBV29-1 and TRBJ1-1; tentatively, D is TRBD1 (5 bases). The CDR3 length is 13 residues. CDR1 and CDR2 from the germline V gene are SQVTM and ANQGSEA. Trimming cost V 7 bases and J 1 base, with 13 bases left between them.

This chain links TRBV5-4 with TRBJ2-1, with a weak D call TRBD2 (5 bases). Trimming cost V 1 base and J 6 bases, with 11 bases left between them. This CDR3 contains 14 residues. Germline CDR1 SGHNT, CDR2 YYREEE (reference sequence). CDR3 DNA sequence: TGTGCCAGCAGCTTGATAGCTAGCTCCAATGAGCAGTTCTTC. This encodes CASSLIASSNEQFF.

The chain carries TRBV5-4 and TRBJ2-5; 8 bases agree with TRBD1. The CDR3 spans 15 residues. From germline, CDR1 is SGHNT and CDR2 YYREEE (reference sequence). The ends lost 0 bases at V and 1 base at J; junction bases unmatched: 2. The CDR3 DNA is TGTGCCAGCAGCTTGGGAGGGACAGGCCAAGAGACCCAGTACTTC. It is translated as CASSLGGTGQETQYF.

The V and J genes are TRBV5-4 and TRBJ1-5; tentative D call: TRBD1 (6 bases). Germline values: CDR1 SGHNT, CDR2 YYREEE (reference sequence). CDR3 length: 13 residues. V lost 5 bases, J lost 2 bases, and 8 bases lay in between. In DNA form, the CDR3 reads TGTGCCAGCAGTTCAGGGGGCAATCAGCCCCAGCATTTT. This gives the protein CASSSGGNQPQHF.

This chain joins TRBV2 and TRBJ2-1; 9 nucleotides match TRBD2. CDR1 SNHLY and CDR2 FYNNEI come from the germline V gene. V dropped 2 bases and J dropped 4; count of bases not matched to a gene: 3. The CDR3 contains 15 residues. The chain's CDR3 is CASSEWLAGYNEQFF. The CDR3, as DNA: TGTGCCAGCAGTGAATGGCTAGCGGGATACAATGAGCAGTTCTTC.

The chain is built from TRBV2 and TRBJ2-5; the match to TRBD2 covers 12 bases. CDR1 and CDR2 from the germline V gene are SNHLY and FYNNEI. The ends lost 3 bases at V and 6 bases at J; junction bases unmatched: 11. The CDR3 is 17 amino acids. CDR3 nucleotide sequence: TGTGCCAGCAGTGATTCTAGCGGGAGGGCCGGGGGACAGACCCAGTACTTC. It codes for CASSDSSGRAGGQTQYF.

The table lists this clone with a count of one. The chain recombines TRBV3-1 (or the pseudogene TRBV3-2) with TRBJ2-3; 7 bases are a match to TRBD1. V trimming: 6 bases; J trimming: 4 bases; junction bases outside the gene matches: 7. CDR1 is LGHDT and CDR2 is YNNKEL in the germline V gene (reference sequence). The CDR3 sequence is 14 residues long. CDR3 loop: CASRPEGAADTQYF. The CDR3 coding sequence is TGTGCCAGCAGACCTGAGGGGGCGGCAGATACGCAGTATTTT.

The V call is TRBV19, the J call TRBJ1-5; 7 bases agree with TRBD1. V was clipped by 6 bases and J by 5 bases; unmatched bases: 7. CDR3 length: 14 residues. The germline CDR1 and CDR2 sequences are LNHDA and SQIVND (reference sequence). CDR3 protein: CASRQDREDQPQHF. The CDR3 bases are TGTGCCAGTAGGCAAGACAGGGAAGATCAGCCCCAGCATTTT.

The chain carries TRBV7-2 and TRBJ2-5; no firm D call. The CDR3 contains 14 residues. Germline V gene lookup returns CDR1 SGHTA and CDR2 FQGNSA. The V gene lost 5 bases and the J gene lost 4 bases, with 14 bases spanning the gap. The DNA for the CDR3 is TGTGCCAGCAGCCAAAGCTCCCTAGGAGAGACCCAGTACTTC. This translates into CASSQSSLGETQYF.

In DNA form, the CDR3 reads TGTGCCGTAGCGGGACAGGGTCCAGACACTGAAGCTTTCTTT. Its translation: CAVAGQGPDTEAFF. The J gene is TRBJ1-1, the V gene TRBV6-5, with TRBD1 matching over 9 bases. Germline CDR1 is MNHEY and CDR2 is SVGAGI. The V and J ends lost 11 bases and 3 bases, in that order; junction bases with no gene match: 10. This CDR3 has 14 residues.

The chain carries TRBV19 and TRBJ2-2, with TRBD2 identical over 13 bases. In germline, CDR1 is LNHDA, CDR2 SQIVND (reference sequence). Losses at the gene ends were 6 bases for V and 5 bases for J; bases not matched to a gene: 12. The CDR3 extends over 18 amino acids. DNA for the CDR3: TGTGCCAGTAGCAAACGGACTAGCGGGAGTAGGCGGACCGGGGAGCTGTTTTTT. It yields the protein CASSKRTSGSRRTGELFF.

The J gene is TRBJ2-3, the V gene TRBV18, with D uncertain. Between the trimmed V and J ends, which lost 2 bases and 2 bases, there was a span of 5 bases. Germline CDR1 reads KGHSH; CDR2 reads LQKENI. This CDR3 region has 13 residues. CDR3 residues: CASSPRDTDTQYF. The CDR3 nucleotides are TGTGCCAGCTCACCAAGAGACACAGATACGCAGTATTTT.

CDR3 amino acids: CASSQSLLAGGNEQFF. CDR3 nucleotide sequence: TGTGCCAGCAGCCAATCTCTACTAGCGGGAGGTAATGAGCAGTTCTTC. The chain uses TRBV3-1 (or the pseudogene TRBV3-2) and TRBJ2-1, with 12 bases fitting TRBD2. V trimming: 2 bases; J trimming: 7 bases; junction bases outside the gene matches: 6. Germline V CDR1 and CDR2: LGHDT, YNNKEL (reference sequence). This CDR3 contains 16 residues.

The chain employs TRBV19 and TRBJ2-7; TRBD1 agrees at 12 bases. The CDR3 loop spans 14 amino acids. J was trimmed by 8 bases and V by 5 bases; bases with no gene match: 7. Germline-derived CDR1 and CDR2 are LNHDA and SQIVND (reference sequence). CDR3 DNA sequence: TGTGCCAGTAGTCCGGGACAGGGGGCGATACAGCAGTACTTC. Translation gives CASSPGQGAIQQYF.

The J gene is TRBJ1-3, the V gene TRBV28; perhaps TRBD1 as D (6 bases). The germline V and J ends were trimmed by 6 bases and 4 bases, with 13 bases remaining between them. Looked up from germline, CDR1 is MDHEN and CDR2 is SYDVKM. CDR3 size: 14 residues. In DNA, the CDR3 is TGTGCCAGCAGAGGGCAGGGGAGCGGAAACACCATATATTTT. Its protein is CASRGQGSGNTIYF. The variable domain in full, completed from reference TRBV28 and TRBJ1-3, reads DVKVTQSSRYLVKRTGEKVFLECVQDMDHENMFWYRQDPGLGLRLIYFSYDVKMKEKGDIPEGYSVSREKKERFSLILESASTNQTSMYLCASRGQGSGNTIYFGEGSWLTVV.

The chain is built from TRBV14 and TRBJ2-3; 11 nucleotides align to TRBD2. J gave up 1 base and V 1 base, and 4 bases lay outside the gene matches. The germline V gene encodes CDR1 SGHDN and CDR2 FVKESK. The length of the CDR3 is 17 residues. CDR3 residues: CASSQGTSGGGTDTQYF. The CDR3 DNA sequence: TGTGCCAGCAGCCAAGGTACTAGCGGGGGAGGCACAGATACGCAGTATTTT.

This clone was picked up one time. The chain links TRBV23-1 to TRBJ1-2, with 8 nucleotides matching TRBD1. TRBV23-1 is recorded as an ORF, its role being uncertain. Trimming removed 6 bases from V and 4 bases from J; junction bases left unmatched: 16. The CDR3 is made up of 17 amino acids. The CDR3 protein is CASSAYLTGGKVYGYTF. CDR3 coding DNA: TGCGCCAGCAGCGCTTATCTAACAGGGGGAAAAGTCTATGGCTACACCTTC.

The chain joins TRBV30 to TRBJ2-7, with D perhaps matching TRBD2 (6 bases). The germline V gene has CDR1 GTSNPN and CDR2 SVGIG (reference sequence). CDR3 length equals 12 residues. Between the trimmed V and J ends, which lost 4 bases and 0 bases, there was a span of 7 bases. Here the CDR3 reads CAWTGVSYEQYF. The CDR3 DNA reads TGTGCCTGGACGGGGGTCTCCTACGAGCAGTACTTC.

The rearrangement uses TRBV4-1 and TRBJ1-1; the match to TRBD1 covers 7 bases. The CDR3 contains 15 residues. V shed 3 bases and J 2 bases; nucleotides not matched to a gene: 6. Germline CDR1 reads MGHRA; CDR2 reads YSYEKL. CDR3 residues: CASSQMDRLNTEAFF. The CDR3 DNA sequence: TGCGCCAGCAGCCAGATGGACAGGTTAAACACTGAAGCTTTCTTT.

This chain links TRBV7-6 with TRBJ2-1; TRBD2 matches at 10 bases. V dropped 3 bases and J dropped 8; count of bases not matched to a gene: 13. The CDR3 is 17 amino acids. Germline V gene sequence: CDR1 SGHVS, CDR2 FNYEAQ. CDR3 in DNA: TGTGCCAGCAGCTTCCCATCTACTAGCGGGACACGCCATGAGCAGTTCTTC. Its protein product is CASSFPSTSGTRHEQFF. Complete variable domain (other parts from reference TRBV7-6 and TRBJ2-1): GAGVSQSPRYKVTKRGQDVALRCDPISGHVSLYWYRQALGQGPEFLTYFNYEAQQDKSGLPNDRFSAERPEGSISTLTIQRTEQRDSAMYRCASSFPSTSGTRHEQFFGPGTRLTVL.